The present entry profiles one T cell receptor (beta chain) with its context. Antigen: not known. This sample is drawn from a study of T cells in localized non-small cell lung cancer. TCRdb keeps only in-frame clones here, not all; method: immunoSEQ multiplex PCR. The table includes about 40,000 clones, 81% detected once. Findings of the study overall: Paired adjacent lung recovered a median around 62 of the top 100 tumor clones. Sequence data derive from only one tumor region, so heterogeneity remains possible.

This material consisted of peripheral blood mononuclear cells, taken before any cancer treatment. The sequence was obtained from a male donor aged 60 or over with stage II lung adenocarcinoma.

Here the CDR3 reads CASSEGQGSDTQYF. In DNA, the CDR3 is TGTGCCAGCAGTGAGGGACAGGGCTCAGATACGCAGTATTTT. This rearrangement joins TRBV2 to TRBJ2-3; 9 bases are a match to TRBD1. CDR3 size: 14 residues. Per germline, CDR1 SNHLY and CDR2 FYNNEI. V lost 3 bases to trimming and J lost 4 bases; unmatched junction nucleotides: 2.